This T cell receptor (beta chain) is from a study of T cell responses to AZD1222 COVID-19 vaccine. Study observations and caveats: Dominant at 160-218 and 743-854, vaccine-associated CD4 TCRs also spanned spike. Mostly white British, mostly female donors; authors suggested clonal diversity may be underestimated. Reportedly, nearly half the spike-specific TCRs target unmutated variant regions.

Looked up from germline, CDR1 is SGHTA and CDR2 is FQGTGA. The J segment lost 6 bases and the V segment lost 5 bases, leaving 4 bases of the junction unmatched. The CDR3 has 15 residues. Of note for this clone: Its target is unknown.

Sequencing used immunoSEQ multiplex PCR; TCRdb keeps in-frame clones, though not all of them. The sample contains tens of thousands of clones, around 93% of which appear only once. Second-dose intervals of approximately 4 or approximately 12 weeks were pooled. The TCR comes from an adult who received the AZD1222 COVID-19 vaccine. Sequences were derived from peripheral blood, sampled 28 days after the second AZD1222 dose. The rearrangement links TRBV7-3 to TRBJ2-1; TRBD2 agrees at 13 bases. CDR3: CASSPGLAGPNEQFF. CDR3 coding DNA: TGTGCCAGCAGCCCGGGACTAGCGGGGCCCAATGAGCAGTTCTTC.